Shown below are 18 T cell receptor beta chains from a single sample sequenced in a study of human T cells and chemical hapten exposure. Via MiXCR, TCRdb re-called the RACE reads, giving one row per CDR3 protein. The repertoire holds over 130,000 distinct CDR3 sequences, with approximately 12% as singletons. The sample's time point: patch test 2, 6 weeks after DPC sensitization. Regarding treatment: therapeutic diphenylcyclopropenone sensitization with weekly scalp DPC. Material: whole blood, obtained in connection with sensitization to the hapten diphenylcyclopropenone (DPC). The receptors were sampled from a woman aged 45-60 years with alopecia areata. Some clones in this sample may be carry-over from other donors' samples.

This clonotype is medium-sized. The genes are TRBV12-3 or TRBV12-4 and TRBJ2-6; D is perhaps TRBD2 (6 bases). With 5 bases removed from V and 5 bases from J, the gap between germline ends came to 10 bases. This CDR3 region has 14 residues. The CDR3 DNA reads TGTGCCAGCAGTCCTGGGGGGAGGGCCAACGTCCTGACTTTC. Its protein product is CASSPGGRANVLTF.

DNA of the CDR3: TGTGCCAGCAGCCCGCAGGGGGAGCTGTTTTTT. Its protein is CASSPQGELFF. J is TRBJ2-2 and V is TRBV7-6; D is uncertain. Trimming took 5 bases from V and 8 from J, leaving 6 bases between them. CDR1 is SGHVS, CDR2 FNYEAQ, per germline. This CDR3 contains 11 residues.

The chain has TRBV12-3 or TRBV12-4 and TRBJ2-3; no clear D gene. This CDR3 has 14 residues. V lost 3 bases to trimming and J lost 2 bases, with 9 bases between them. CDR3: CASSFGQVTDTQYF. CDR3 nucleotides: TGTGCCAGCAGTTTCGGTCAAGTCACAGATACGCAGTATTTT.

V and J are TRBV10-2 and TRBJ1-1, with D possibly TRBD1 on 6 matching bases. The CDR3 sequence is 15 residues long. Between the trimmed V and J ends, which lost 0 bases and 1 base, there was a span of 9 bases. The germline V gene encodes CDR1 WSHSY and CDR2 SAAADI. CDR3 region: CASSESGGRNTEAFF. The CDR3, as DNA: TGCGCCAGCAGTGAGTCGGGGGGGCGGAACACTGAAGCTTTCTTT.

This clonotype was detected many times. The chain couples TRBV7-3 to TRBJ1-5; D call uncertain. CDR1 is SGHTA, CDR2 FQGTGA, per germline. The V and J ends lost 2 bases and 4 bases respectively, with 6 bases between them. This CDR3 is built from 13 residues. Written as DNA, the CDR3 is TGTGCCAGCAGCTTATCTTTTAATCAGCCCCAGCATTTT. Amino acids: CASSLSFNQPQHF.

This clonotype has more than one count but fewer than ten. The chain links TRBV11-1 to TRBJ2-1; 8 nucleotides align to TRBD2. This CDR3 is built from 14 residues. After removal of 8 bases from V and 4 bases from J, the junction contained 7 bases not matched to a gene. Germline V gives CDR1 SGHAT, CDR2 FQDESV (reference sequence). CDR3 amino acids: CASEAGGTYNEQFF. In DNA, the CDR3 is TGTGCCAGCGAGGCGGGAGGAACTTACAATGAGCAGTTCTTC.

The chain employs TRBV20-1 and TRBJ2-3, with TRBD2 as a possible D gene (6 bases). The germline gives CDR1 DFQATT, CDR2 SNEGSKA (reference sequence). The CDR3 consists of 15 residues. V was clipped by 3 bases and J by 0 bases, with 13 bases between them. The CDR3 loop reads CSASGGIGSTDTQYF. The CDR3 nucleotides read TGCAGTGCTAGTGGGGGGATAGGGAGCACAGATACGCAGTATTTT.

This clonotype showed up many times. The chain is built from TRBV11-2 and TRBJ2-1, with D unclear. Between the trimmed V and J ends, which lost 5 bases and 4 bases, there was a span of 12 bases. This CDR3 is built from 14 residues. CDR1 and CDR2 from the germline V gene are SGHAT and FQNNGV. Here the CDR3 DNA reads TGTGCCAGCAGCCCCTCCGGGCCATACAATGAGCAGTTCTTC. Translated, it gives CASSPSGPYNEQFF.

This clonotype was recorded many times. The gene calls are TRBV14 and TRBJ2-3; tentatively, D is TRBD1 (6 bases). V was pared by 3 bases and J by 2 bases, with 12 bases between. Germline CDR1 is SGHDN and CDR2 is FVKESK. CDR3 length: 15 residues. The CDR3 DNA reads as TGTGCCAGCAGCCATATCACAGGGTACACAGATACGCAGTATTTT. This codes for CASSHITGYTDTQYF.

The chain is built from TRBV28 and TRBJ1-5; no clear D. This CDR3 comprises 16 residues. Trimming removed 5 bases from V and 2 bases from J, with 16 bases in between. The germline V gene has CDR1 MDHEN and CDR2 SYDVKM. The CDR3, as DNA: TGTGCCAGCAGTCCCAGTGAGGGAAGGGGCAATCAGCCCCAGCATTTT. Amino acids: CASSPSEGRGNQPQHF.

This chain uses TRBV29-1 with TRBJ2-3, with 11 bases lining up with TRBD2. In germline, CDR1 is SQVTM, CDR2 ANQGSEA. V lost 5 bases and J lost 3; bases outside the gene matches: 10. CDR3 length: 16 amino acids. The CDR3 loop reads CSVKGLTSGTTDTQYF. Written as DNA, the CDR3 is TGCAGCGTTAAGGGATTGACTAGCGGGACGACAGATACGCAGTATTTT.

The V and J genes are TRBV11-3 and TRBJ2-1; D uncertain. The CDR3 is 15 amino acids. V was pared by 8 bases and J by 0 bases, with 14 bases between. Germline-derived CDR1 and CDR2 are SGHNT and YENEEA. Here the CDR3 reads CASGVYGGSYNEQFF. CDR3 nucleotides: TGTGCCAGCGGAGTATACGGCGGCTCCTACAATGAGCAGTTCTTC. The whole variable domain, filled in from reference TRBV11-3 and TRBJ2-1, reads EAGVVQSPRYKIIEKKQPVAFWCNPISGHNTLYWYLQNLGQGPELLIRYENEEAVDDSQLPKDRFSAERLKGVDSTLKIQPAELGDSAVYLCASGVYGGSYNEQFFGPGTRLTVL.

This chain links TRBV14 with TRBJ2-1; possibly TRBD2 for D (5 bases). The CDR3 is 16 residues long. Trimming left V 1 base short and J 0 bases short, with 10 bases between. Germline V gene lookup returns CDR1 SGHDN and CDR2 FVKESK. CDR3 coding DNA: TGTGCCAGCAGCCAAGGGAGCGGAGCCTCCTACAATGAGCAGTTCTTC. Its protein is CASSQGSGASYNEQFF.

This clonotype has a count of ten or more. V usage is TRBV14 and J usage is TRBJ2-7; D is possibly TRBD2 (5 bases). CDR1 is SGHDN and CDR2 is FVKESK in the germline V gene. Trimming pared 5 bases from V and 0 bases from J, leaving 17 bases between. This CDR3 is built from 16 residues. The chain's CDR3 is CASSSLRAAFSYEQYF. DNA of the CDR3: TGTGCCAGCAGCTCCCTGAGGGCCGCCTTCTCCTACGAGCAGTACTTC.

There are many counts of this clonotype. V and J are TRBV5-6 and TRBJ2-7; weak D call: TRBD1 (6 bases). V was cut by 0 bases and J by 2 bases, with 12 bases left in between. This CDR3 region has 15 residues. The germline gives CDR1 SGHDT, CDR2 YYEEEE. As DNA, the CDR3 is TGTGCCAGCAGCTTGGCCAGGGGAATCCCCTACGAGCAGTACTTC. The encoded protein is CASSLARGIPYEQYF.

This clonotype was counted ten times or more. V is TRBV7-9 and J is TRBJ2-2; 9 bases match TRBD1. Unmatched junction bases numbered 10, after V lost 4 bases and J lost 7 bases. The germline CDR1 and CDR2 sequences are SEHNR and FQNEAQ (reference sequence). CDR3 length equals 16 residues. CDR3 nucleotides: TGTGCCAGCAGCTCTTCCGGGACAGGGTCTGACGGGGAGCTGTTTTTT. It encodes CASSSSGTGSDGELFF.

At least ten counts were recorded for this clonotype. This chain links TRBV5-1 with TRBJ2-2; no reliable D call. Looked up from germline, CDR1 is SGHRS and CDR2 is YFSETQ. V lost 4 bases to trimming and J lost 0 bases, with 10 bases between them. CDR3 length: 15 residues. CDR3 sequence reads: CASSLRTANTGELFF. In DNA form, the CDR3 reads TGCGCCAGCAGCCTACGGACGGCGAACACCGGGGAGCTGTTTTTT.

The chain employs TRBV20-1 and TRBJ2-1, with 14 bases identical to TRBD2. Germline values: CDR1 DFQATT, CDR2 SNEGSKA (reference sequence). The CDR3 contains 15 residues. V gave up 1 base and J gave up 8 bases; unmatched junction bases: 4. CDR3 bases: TGCAGTGCTAGAGGGGGACTAGCGGGAGCAGATGAGCAGTTCTTC. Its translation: CSARGGLAGADEQFF.